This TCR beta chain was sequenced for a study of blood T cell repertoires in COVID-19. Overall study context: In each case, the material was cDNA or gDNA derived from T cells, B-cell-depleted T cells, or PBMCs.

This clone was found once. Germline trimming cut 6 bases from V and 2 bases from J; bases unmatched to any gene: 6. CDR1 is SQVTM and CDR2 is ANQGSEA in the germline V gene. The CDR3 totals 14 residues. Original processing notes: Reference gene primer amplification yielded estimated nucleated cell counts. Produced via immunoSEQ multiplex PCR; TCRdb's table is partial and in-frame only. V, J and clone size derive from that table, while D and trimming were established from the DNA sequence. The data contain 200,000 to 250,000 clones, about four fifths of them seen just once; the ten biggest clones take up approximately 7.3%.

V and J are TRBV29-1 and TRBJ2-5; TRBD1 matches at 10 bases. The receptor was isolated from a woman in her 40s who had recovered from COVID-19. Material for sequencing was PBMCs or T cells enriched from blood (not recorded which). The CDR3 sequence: CSVYPGQGQETQYF. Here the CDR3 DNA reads TGCAGCGTCTACCCGGGACAGGGGCAAGAGACCCAGTACTTC.